This is a list of T cell receptor beta chains from one sample in a study of cytomegalovirus exposure and HLA in healthy donors. Assay: immunoSEQ multiplex PCR; the TCRdb copy retains only in-frame clones and omits some. The repertoire includes 95,000 to 150,000 clones, around three quarters of them detected once, and more than 3% sits in the top ten. The sample was PBMCs. These TCRs come from a man between 40 and 49 years old in good health and CMV-seronegative. Each CDR3 is given with its conserved first and last residue. The D gene is left open where the match is weak. Size tells how often a clone was seen (once, few, many) or the class of an expanded clone, and some rows leave it out.

NA,TRBV5-6,NA,TRBJ2-7,TGTGCCAGCAGCATGAGGCAGGGGATCGCCTACGAGCAGTACTTC,CASSMRQGIAYEQYF
NA,TRBV6-5,TRBD2,TRBJ2-1,TGTGCCAGCAGTTCCCCCAGCGGGAGCTCCTACAATGAGCAGTTCTTC,CASSSPSGSSYNEQFF
NA,TRBV6-5,NA,TRBJ1-1,TGTGCCAGCAGGGACTTGGGTTATGAAGCTTTCTTT,CASRDLGYEAFF
NA,TRBV6-1,TRBD2,TRBJ2-7,TGTGCCAGCGTGGCGGCTAGCGGTTACTACGAGCAGTACTTC,CASVAASGYYEQYF
NA,TRBV19,NA,TRBJ2-6,TGTGCCAGTAGTACTGACAGGGTCGGGAGAACTGGGGCCAACGTCCTGACTTTC,CASSTDRVGRTGANVLTF
NA,TRBV30,NA,TRBJ1-5,TGTGCCTGGAGTAGACAGGACAATCAGCCCCAGCATTTT,CAWSRQDNQPQHF
NA,TRBV15,TRBD1,TRBJ1-6,TGTGCCACCAGCTCCGGGACAGGGCTCGGTCCCCTCCACTTT,CATSSGTGLGPLHF
NA,TRBV7-3,TRBD2,TRBJ2-3,TGTGCCAGCAGTCTAGCGGGGATCGCAGATACGCAGTATTTT,CASSLAGIADTQYF
NA,TRBV6-5,TRBD1,TRBJ2-7,TGTGCCAGCAGTTCAGAGGCAGGGGGCTCCTACGAGCAGTACTTC,CASSSEAGGSYEQYF
NA,TRBV27,TRBD1,TRBJ1-1,TGTGCCAGCAGTTTATTTGGGGGGACAGGGTACACTGAAGCTTTCTTT,CASSLFGGTGYTEAFF
NA,TRBV11-2,NA,TRBJ2-7,TGTGCCAGCAGCTTATTGGACAGCAACTACGAGCAGTACTTC,CASSLLDSNYEQYF
NA,TRBV6-1,TRBD2,TRBJ2-7,TGTGCCAGCACTGGACTAGCGGGGGTCGAGCAGTACTTC,CASTGLAGVEQYF
NA,TRBV9,NA,TRBJ2-5,TGTGCCAGCAGGGGGGCAGGGGAAGAGACCCAGTACTTC,CASRGAGEETQYF
NA,TRBV6-5,TRBD1,TRBJ1-2,TGTGCCAGCAGTCCCGGGACAGGGTTCTATGGCTACACCTTC,CASSPGTGFYGYTF
NA,TRBV7-9,NA,TRBJ1-2,TGTGCCAGCAGCTTGGACCGGGACACCAACTATGGCTACACCTTC,CASSLDRDTNYGYTF
NA,TRBV5-5,NA,TRBJ1-2,TGTGCCAGCAGACAAAGGGGCAGGGCGGACGGCTACACCTTC,CASRQRGRADGYTF
few,TRBV7-9,TRBD1,TRBJ2-3,TGTGCCAGCAGCTGGGGCCCGACAGGGGGCACCACAGATACGCAGTATTTT,CASSWGPTGGTTDTQYF
NA,TRBV28,NA,TRBJ1-5,TGTGCCAGCAGTTATCGGACAGACCCTCAGCCCCAGCATTTT,CASSYRTDPQPQHF
NA,TRBV29-1,TRBD1,TRBJ1-4,TGCAGCGTTGAACCCGGGACAGGAGGTGAAAAACTGTTTTTT,CSVEPGTGGEKLFF
NA,TRBV18,TRBD2,TRBJ2-7,TGTGCCAGCTCACTCAACCACATGAATATCCAGCGGGGGCGATCCTACGAGCAGTACTTC,CASSLNHMNIQRGRSYEQYF
NA,TRBV4-2,NA,TRBJ1-1,TGTGCCAGCAGCCCTAAAGGGGCCACTGAAGCTTTCTTT,CASSPKGATEAFF
NA,TRBV6-1,NA,TRBJ2-7,TGTGCCAGCAGTGAACTGGTGACAGTGGGGCTCTACGAGCAGTACTTC,CASSELVTVGLYEQYF
NA,TRBV7-9,NA,TRBJ1-4,TGTGCCAGCAGCCCCCAGGTTCCAGCAACTAATGAAAAACTGTTTTTT,CASSPQVPATNEKLFF
once,TRBV5-6,TRBD1,TRBJ2-7,TGTGCCAGCAGCTGGACAACGGACAGGGGGCGGCAGGAGCAGTACTTC,CASSWTTDRGRQEQYF
NA,TRBV19,TRBD2,TRBJ2-3,TGTGCCAGTAGTATAGATCTCCCGGGACTAGCGGGCCTGCTCAACACAGATACGCAGTATTTT,CASSIDLPGLAGLLNTDTQYF
NA,TRBV5-6,TRBD1,TRBJ1-3,TGTGCCAGCAGCTCCCCACAGGGGAGGTCTGGAAACACCATATATTTT,CASSSPQGRSGNTIYF
NA,TRBV5-1,TRBD1,TRBJ2-3,TGCGCCAGCAGCTCGGAGACAGGGGGCATGGGAACAGATACGCAGTATTTT,CASSSETGGMGTDTQYF
few,TRBV5-1,TRBD1,TRBJ1-2,TGCGCCAGCAGCCCCACAGGGGAAGGTTGGGGCTACACCTTC,CASSPTGEGWGYTF
NA,TRBV5-6,NA,TRBJ1-3,TGTGCCAGCAGCGCGGCAGGGTGGGTCTCTGGAAACACCATATATTTT,CASSAAGWVSGNTIYF
few,TRBV27,NA,TRBJ2-7,TGTGCCAGCAGTTTCGGGACATACTACGAGCAGTACTTC,CASSFGTYYEQYF
few,TRBV7-2,NA,TRBJ1-4,TGTGCCAGCAGCTCGGGGGACGGGAATGAAAAACTGTTTTTT,CASSSGDGNEKLFF
NA,TRBV7-9,TRBD1,TRBJ1-6,TGTGCCAGCAGCCATGACAGGGGAAATTCACCCCTCCACTTT,CASSHDRGNSPLHF
few,TRBV7-8,NA,TRBJ1-5,TGTGCCAGCAGCTCCCGGGGTCGAGGGCGACGCAATCAGCCCCAGCATTTT,CASSSRGRGRRNQPQHF
NA,TRBV7-6,TRBD1,TRBJ1-5,TGTGCCAGCAGCCCGGACAGGGGGATTCAGCCCCAGCATTTT,CASSPDRGIQPQHF
NA,TRBV7-9,NA,TRBJ1-3,TGTGCCAGCAGCTTAGCGCGCGGCCTCTCTGGAAACACCATATATTTT,CASSLARGLSGNTIYF
NA,TRBV10-3,TRBD1,TRBJ1-2,TGTGCCATCAGCCCAGGGGGCGACAGGAACTATGGCTACACCTTC,CAISPGGDRNYGYTF
NA,TRBV4-2,NA,TRBJ2-5,TGTGCCAGCAGCCAAGAGACTCCTCGGGAGACCCAGTACTTC,CASSQETPRETQYF
few,TRBV19,NA,TRBJ1-2,TGTGCCAGTAAAAACAGGGTCGAGCGCTACACCTTC,CASKNRVERYTF
NA,TRBV29-1,NA,TRBJ2-1,TGCAGCGTCCCCCGGCAGGGTCGCTACAATGAGCAGTTCTTC,CSVPRQGRYNEQFF
NA,TRBV6-5,TRBD1,TRBJ2-7,TGTGCCAGCAGTAAGACAGGGACCTACGAGCAGTACTTC,CASSKTGTYEQYF
few,TRBV2,NA,TRBJ1-1,TGTGCCAGCGTCGGCAGGGGCTCGGGGGAAGCTTTCTTT,CASVGRGSGEAFF
NA,TRBV10-3,NA,TRBJ2-5,TGTGCCATCAGCCTCAGCGCGGAGACCCAGTACTTC,CAISLSAETQYF
NA,TRBV16,NA,TRBJ1-2,TGTGCCAGCAGCGCCTATCAGGTTTCTTATGGCTACACCTTC,CASSAYQVSYGYTF
NA,TRBV6-5,NA,TRBJ1-5,TGTGCCAGCAGGCCCCGTGGAGGAATTAATCAGCCCCAGCATTTT,CASRPRGGINQPQHF
NA,TRBV9,NA,TRBJ2-2,TGTGCCACGGGACACTCCGGGGAGCTGTTTTTT,CATGHSGELFF
NA,TRBV25-1,NA,TRBJ1-2,TGTGCCAGCAGTGCGACCAGGGGATCGAGTGGCTACACCTTC,CASSATRGSSGYTF
NA,TRBV7-9,TRBD2,TRBJ2-7,TGTGCCAGCAGCCCCCGTCGGGGGGGGCCTGAGCAGTACTTC,CASSPRRGGPEQYF
few,TRBV7-6,NA,TRBJ2-1,TGTGCCAGCAGCTTAGAACCCGCGGAACTCGCGGGGTTCTTC,CASSLEPAELAGFF
NA,TRBV28,NA,TRBJ1-2,TGTGCCAGCAGTTCCCCCGACTCGCCCATGATCTACACCTTC,CASSSPDSPMIYTF
NA,TRBV19,TRBD1,TRBJ1-2,TGTGCCAGTAGGGGGGACAGCGAGAACTATGGCTACACCTTC,CASRGDSENYGYTF
NA,TRBV7-9,NA,TRBJ2-4,TGTGCCAGCAGCTTATCGGATGGGGTGGAGGACATTCAGTACTTC,CASSLSDGVEDIQYF
few,TRBV7-2,NA,TRBJ1-5,TGTGCCAGCAGCCCGACAGTTTATAATCAGCCCCAGCATTTT,CASSPTVYNQPQHF
few,TRBV7-9,NA,TRBJ1-6,TGTGCCAGCAGCCCCATCCCGACAGAAAGGAATTCACCCCTCCACTTT,CASSPIPTERNSPLHF
once,TRBV6-5,NA,TRBJ1-6,TGTGCCAGCAGTAAAGGGTATCCAGGGTCACCCCTCCACTTT,CASSKGYPGSPLHF
NA,TRBV5-8,NA,TRBJ1-6,TGTGCCAGCAGCTTGCCCGGTCCGGGAGTTGAGTCACCCCTCCACTTT,CASSLPGPGVESPLHF
NA,TRBV11-2,NA,TRBJ2-1,TGTGCCAGCAGCTTAGAGAGAAGCTCCTACAATGAGCAGTTCTTC,CASSLERSSYNEQFF
NA,TRBV5-5,TRBD1,TRBJ2-7,TGTGCCAGCAGCCGGCTCCCGGGACAGGGGGTTCCCTACGAGCAGTACTTC,CASSRLPGQGVPYEQYF